Here is one T cell receptor (beta chain) with its context. The V and J ends lost 5 bases and 6 bases respectively, with 20 bases between them. Germline assignment: CDR1 LNHDA and CDR2 SQIVND (reference sequence). CDR3 length: 16 amino acids. This entry comes from a study of Ad26.COV2.S vaccination and SARS-CoV-2 variants. About the study: Donor allocation was to the COV1001 Ad26.COV2.S trial arm. Intramuscular Ad26.COV2.S doses were given once or twice, 56 days apart.

The protocol was immunoSEQ multiplex PCR, while the TCRdb copy is restricted to in-frame clones and leaves out a portion. The profile shows 400,000 or so clones, about nine tenths of them singletons. The treatment is: around 19 received Ad26.COV2.S at low or high dose, single or two shots; roughly five received placebo; per-sample allocation not given. Following the first vaccine or placebo injection, samples were taken on day 63. This rearrangement joins TRBV19 to TRBJ2-1; D is ambiguous. The source was peripheral blood, collected in a trial of Ad26.COV2.S vaccine versus placebo. The sequence came from a person aged 18 to 65 who received the Ad26.COV2.S COVID-19 vaccine or a placebo. CDR3 amino acids: CASSLLAESYGNEQFF. The CDR3 DNA reads TGTGCCAGTAGTCTCCTGGCAGAGAGTTATGGCAATGAGCAGTTCTTC.